This TCR beta chain emerged from a study of radiotherapy plus CTLA-4 blockade in lung cancer. Study background: Objective responses were recorded in about 17% of patients, with disease control recorded in 30% to 35%. Broader study findings: Clones derived from tumor TCRs expanded in blood after radiotherapy plus ipilimumab. Per reports, early blood T cell clone dynamics, plus interferon-beta, forecast response most strongly.

Focal radiation was given together with CTLA-4 blockade (ipilimumab) to patients with chemo-refractory metastatic non-small-cell lung cancer. Sequencing was performed with immunoSEQ multiplex PCR; in TCRdb, only in-frame clones are kept and a portion is missing. The repertoire holds tens of thousands of clones, with under 80% as singletons. About this clone: Its antigen is as yet unknown.

The origin of this receptor is a human donor with non-small cell lung cancer who had a partial response to radiotherapy plus ipilimumab. Some clones in this sample may be carry-over from other donors' samples. Source: peripheral blood, taken from a patient treated with radiotherapy plus ipilimumab.

CDR3 in amino acids: CASSDRRGTGEAFF. The CDR3 DNA is TGTGCCAGCAGTGACCGCAGGGGCACTGGAGAAGCTTTCTTT. The V and J genes are TRBV6-1 and TRBJ1-1, with D possibly matching TRBD1 (6 bases). The V gene's germline CDR1 is MNHNS and CDR2 SASEGT. V shed 3 bases and J shed 8 bases, with 16 bases lying between them. CDR3 length: 14 amino acids.